What follows are 13 T cell receptor beta chains derived from one specimen sequenced in a study of vaccination and CD4 T cells after COVID-19. Their antigen targets remain unknown. Indicated treatment: approximately 9-day PBMC culture with coronavirus spike peptide pools or control peptides (ViraFEST assay). Cultured CD4+ T cell DNA underwent sequencing with the Oncomine TCR Beta short-read assay. From the PCR reads, TCRdb called clonotypes with MiXCR, one entry per CDR3 protein. This table holds more than 9,000 distinct CDR3 sequences, around 52% found once. The material sequenced was CD4+ T cells from blood, cultured in vitro. The receptor set was obtained from a human donor who had recovered from COVID-19.

The gene calls are TRBV20-1 and TRBJ2-3; 12 nucleotides agree with TRBD2. Germline CDR1 reads DFQATT; CDR2 reads SNEGSKA (reference sequence). The ends lost 6 bases at V and 7 bases at J; junction bases unmatched: 11. This CDR3 is 15 amino acids long. The chain's CDR3 is CSAFASGGASNTQYF. In DNA form, the CDR3 reads TGCAGTGCCTTCGCTAGCGGGGGGGCCTCAAATACGCAGTATTTT.

This chain connects TRBV3-1 to TRBJ1-1; 8 nucleotides align to TRBD1. The V segment lost 5 bases and the J segment 11 bases; nucleotides outside the gene matches: 7. The CDR3 has 12 amino acids. Germline V gene data show CDR1 as LGHDT and CDR2 as YNNKEL (reference sequence). CDR3 nucleotides: TGTGCCAGCAGCTTCCGGACAGGGACGGCTTTCTTT. Translation gives CASSFRTGTAFF.

V is TRBV7-9 and J is TRBJ1-6, with D uncertain. Trimming took 3 bases from V and 8 from J, leaving 11 bases between them. Germline loops: CDR1 SEHNR, CDR2 FQNEAQ (reference sequence). This CDR3 comprises 14 residues. The chain's CDR3 is CASSFGNGDSPLHF. CDR3 bases: TGTGCCAGCAGCTTCGGGAACGGGGATTCACCCCTCCACTTT.

V gene TRBV15 combines with J gene TRBJ2-3; 8 bases line up with TRBD2. In germline, CDR1 is LNHNV, CDR2 YYDKDF (reference sequence). This CDR3 contains 15 residues. V shed 9 bases and J 1 base; nucleotides not matched to a gene: 9. The CDR3 here is CATKTRREGTDTQYF. The CDR3 DNA is TGTGCCACTAAGACCCGGCGGGAGGGCACAGATACGCAGTATTTT. Based on the CDR3 plus reference TRBV15 and TRBJ2-3, the full variable domain is DAMVIQNPRYQVTQFGKPVTLSCSQTLNHNVMYWYQQKSSQAPKLLFHYYDKDFNNEADTPDNFQSRRPNTSFCFLDIRSPGLGDTAMYLCATKTRREGTDTQYFGPGTRLTVL.

This clonotype was counted between two and nine times. J is TRBJ1-1 and V is TRBV14; D call uncertain. V gave up 2 bases and J gave up 7 bases, with 14 bases separating them. The CDR3 is made up of 14 amino acids. Germline V gene sequence: CDR1 SGHDN, CDR2 FVKESK. In nucleotides, the CDR3 is TGTGCCAGCAGCCAATTGTCCTTCGGAAGTGAAGCTTTCTTT. Encoded protein: CASSQLSFGSEAFF. The full variable domain, its missing parts supplied by reference TRBV14 and TRBJ1-1, is EAGVTQFPSHSVIEKGQTVTLRCDPISGHDNLYWYRRVMGKEIKFLLHFVKESKQDESGMPNNRFLAERTGGTYSTLKVQPAELEDSGVYFCASSQLSFGSEAFFGQGTRLTVV.

The V call is TRBV12-3 or TRBV12-4, the J call TRBJ1-5; TRBD1 matches 8 bases. The CDR3 is 15 amino acids. Trimming cost V 4 bases and J 3 bases; bases outside gene matches: 5. The CDR3: CASSSRTGNNQPQHF. The CDR3 DNA sequence: TGTGCCAGCAGTTCACGGACAGGGAACAATCAGCCCCAGCATTTT.

This chain uses TRBV28 with TRBJ2-3; 8 bases agree with TRBD2. Trimming cost V 4 bases and J 2 bases; bases outside gene matches: 8. The V gene's germline CDR1 is MDHEN and CDR2 SYDVKM. This CDR3 is 16 amino acids long. CDR3 coding DNA: TGTGCCAGCAGTTCAAAGGCAGCGGGAGACACAGATACGCAGTATTTT. Translation gives CASSSKAAGDTDTQYF.

Here the CDR3 DNA reads TGTGCCAGCAGCTCGTATACCGGGACAGGGCGCTACGAGCAGTACTTC. Residues: CASSSYTGTGRYEQYF. This chain links TRBV5-6 with TRBJ2-7, with TRBD1 matching over 9 bases. Looked up from germline, CDR1 is SGHDT and CDR2 is YYEEEE. The CDR3 has 16 residues. J gave up 3 bases and V 3 bases, and 10 bases lay outside the gene matches.

This clonotype was detected once. The rearrangement links TRBV20-1 to TRBJ1-1; D not certain. The germline gives CDR1 DFQATT, CDR2 SNEGSKA (reference sequence). The CDR3 length is 13 residues. Trimming removed 6 bases at V and 6 bases at J, with 17 bases between. CDR3 amino acids: CSALLRTSAEAFF. The CDR3 DNA is TGCAGTGCCCTACTTAGGACCTCAGCTGAAGCTTTCTTT.

This clonotype was seen more than once but under ten times. The rearrangement joins TRBV20-1 to TRBJ1-2, with a tentative D call TRBD1 (6 bases). Germline lookup yields CDR1 DFQATT and CDR2 SNEGSKA (reference sequence). The CDR3 is 16 residues long. V lost 3 bases to trimming and J lost 3 bases, with 20 bases between them. The CDR3 reads CSASLGRGQAYYGYTF. The CDR3, as DNA: TGCAGTGCTAGTTTAGGTCGGGGGCAGGCATACTATGGCTACACCTTC.

This clonotype was counted a few times. The CDR3, as DNA: TGTGCCAGCAGCTCCCCAGGGAGCACCATATATTTT. It is translated as CASSSPGSTIYF. The J gene is TRBJ1-3, the V gene TRBV6-1; perhaps TRBD1 as D (5 bases). CDR1 is MNHNS, CDR2 SASEGT, per germline. This CDR3 is 12 amino acids long. The ends were cut back, 6 bases at V and 9 bases at J, with 12 bases in the middle.

This clonotype was counted between two and nine times. V and J are TRBV29-1 and TRBJ1-1; no firm D call. This CDR3 is 13 amino acids long. CDR1 and CDR2 (germline): SQVTM, ANQGSEA. V was pared by 7 bases and J by 1 base, with 13 bases between. The CDR3 sequence is CSALRYSNTEAFF. The CDR3 nucleotides are TGCAGCGCTCTACGGTACTCGAACACTGAAGCTTTCTTT. The variable domain in full, completed from reference TRBV29-1 and TRBJ1-1, reads SAVISQKPSRDICQRGTSLTIQCQVDSQVTMMFWYRQQPGQSLTLIATANQGSEATYESGFVIDKFPISRPNLTFSTLTVSNMSPEDSSIYLCSALRYSNTEAFFGQGTRLTVV.

This clonotype was detected a few times. The chain is built from TRBV12-3 or TRBV12-4 and TRBJ1-1; tentative D call: TRBD1 (5 bases). CDR3 length: 13 amino acids. V dropped 3 bases and J dropped 8 bases, with 13 bases sitting between them. CDR3 residues: CASSLGRVPEAFF. As DNA, the CDR3 is TGTGCCAGCAGTTTGGGGCGTGTGCCCGAAGCTTTCTTT.